This TCR beta chain was obtained from a study of T cells in Graves' hyperthyroidism and ophthalmopathy. Study in general: Peripheral blood specimens were obtained at initial diagnosis, prior to any treatment.

Trimming pared 2 bases from V and 4 bases from J, leaving 14 bases between. Germline-derived CDR1 and CDR2 are LGHNA and YSLEER. The CDR3 runs 16 residues. This clonotype was recorded a few times. RNA transcripts yielded amplified TCR beta CDR3 regions. The HTBI primer set was used in a first-round RT-PCR of the TCR CDR3. Using its own MiXCR run on the multiplex PCR reads, TCRdb lists one record per CDR3 protein. The sample records about 420,000 distinct CDR3 sequences, roughly 13% being singletons. Patients were excluded because of uncontrolled infection, other autoimmune disease, pregnancy or lactation.

This TCR was recovered from a woman under 30 with Graves' hyperthyroidism. Sequenced sample: blood. The chain links TRBV4-3 to TRBJ2-2; possible D gene TRBD2, 6 bases. CDR3 in amino acids: CASSQSRLAPTGELFF. The DNA of the CDR3 is TGCGCCAGCAGCCAATCCAGGCTAGCGCCCACCGGGGAGCTGTTTTTT.